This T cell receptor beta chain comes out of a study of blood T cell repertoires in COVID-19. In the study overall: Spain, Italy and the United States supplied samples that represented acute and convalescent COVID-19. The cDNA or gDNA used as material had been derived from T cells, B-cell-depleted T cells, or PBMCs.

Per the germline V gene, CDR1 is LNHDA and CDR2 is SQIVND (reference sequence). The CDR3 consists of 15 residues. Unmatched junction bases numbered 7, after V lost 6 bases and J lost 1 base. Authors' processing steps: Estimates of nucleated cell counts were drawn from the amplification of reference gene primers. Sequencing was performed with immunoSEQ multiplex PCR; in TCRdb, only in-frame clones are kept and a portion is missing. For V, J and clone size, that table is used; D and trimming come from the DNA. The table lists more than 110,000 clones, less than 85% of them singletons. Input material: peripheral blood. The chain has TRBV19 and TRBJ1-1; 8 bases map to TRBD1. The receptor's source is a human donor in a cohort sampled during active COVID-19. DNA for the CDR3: TGTGCCAGTAGACAGGGGGGTCTTCGGAACACTGAAGCTTTCTTT. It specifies CASRQGGLRNTEAFF.